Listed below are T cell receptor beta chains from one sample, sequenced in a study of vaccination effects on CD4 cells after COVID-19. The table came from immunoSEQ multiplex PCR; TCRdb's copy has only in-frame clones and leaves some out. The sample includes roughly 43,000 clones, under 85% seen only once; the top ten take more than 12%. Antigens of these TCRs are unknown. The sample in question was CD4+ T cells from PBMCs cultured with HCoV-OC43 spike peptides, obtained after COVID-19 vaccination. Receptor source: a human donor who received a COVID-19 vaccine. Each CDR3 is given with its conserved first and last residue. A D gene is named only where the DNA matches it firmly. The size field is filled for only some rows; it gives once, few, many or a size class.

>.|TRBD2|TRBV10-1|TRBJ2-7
CASSPSGIEQYF
TGCGCCAGCAGTCCTAGCGGGATCGAGCAGTACTTC
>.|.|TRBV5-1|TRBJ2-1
CASSMGSSYNEQFF
TGCGCCAGCAGCATGGGAAGCTCCTACAATGAGCAGTTCTTC
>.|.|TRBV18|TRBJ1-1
CASLPIRSDTEAFF
TGTGCCAGCTTACCCATCAGGTCTGACACTGAAGCTTTCTTT
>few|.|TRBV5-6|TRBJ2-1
CASSLAVNNEQFF
TGTGCCAGCAGCTTGGCCGTTAACAATGAGCAGTTCTTC
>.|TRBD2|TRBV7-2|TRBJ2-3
CASSSQLAGGYTQYF
TGTGCCAGCAGCTCCCAGTTAGCGGGAGGCTATACGCAGTATTTT
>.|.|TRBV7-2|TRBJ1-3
CASSSRFGNTIYF
TGTGCCAGCAGCTCCCGGTTTGGAAACACCATATATTTT
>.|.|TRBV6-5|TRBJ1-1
CASSPGWANTEAFF
TGTGCCAGCAGTCCAGGGTGGGCGAACACTGAAGCTTTCTTT
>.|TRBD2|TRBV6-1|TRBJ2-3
CASSEASGGGTDTQYF
TGTGCCAGCAGTGAAGCTAGCGGGGGGGGCACAGATACGCAGTATTTT
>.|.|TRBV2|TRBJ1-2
CASGEGTNYGYTF
TGTGCCAGCGGGGAAGGTACTAACTATGGCTACACCTTC
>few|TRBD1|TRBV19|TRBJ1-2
CASSDRDSSYTF
TGTGCCAGTAGCGACAGGGACTCTAGCTACACCTTC
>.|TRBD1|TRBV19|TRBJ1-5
CASSDRGSGNQPQHF
TGTGCCAGTAGTGACAGGGGGTCCGGCAATCAGCCCCAGCATTTT
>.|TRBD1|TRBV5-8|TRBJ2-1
CASSANPRQGPNNEQFF
TGTGCCAGCAGCGCTAACCCGAGACAGGGGCCCAACAATGAGCAGTTCTTC
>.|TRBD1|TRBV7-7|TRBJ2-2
CASSSTQGADGELFF
TGTGCCAGCAGCTCAACACAGGGGGCGGACGGGGAGCTGTTTTTT
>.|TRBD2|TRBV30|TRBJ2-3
CAWSASGAFTDTQYF
TGTGCCTGGAGTGCTAGCGGGGCCTTCACAGATACGCAGTATTTT
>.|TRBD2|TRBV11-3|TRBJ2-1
CASSLGPGGINEQFF
TGTGCCAGCAGCTTAGGGCCGGGAGGGATCAATGAGCAGTTCTTC
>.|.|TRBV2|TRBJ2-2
CASSDFGPANTGELFF
TGTGCCAGCAGTGATTTTGGGCCAGCGAACACCGGGGAGCTGTTTTTT
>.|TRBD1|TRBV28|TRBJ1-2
CASSIRTGPGYTF
TGTGCCAGCTCGATCCGGACAGGGCCTGGCTACACCTTC
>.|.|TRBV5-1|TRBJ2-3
CASSLAGTSTDTQYF
TGCGCCAGCAGCTTGGCCGGGACTAGCACAGATACGCAGTATTTT
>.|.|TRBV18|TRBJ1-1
CASSPPAGLRNTEAFF
TGTGCCAGCTCACCACCTGCAGGACTTCGGAACACTGAAGCTTTCTTT
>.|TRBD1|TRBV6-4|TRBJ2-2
CASSSGTGGTGELFF
TGTGCCAGCAGTTCCGGGACAGGGGGCACCGGGGAGCTGTTTTTT
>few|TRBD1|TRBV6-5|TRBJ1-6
CASRDSGTGGPPLHF
TGTGCCAGCAGAGACTCCGGGACAGGAGGACCACCCCTCCACTTT
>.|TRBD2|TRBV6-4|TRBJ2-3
CASSAGLEADTQYF
TGTGCCAGCAGTGCCGGACTAGAGGCAGATACGCAGTATTTT
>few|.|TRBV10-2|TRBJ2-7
CASSESRTRYEQYF
TGCGCCAGCAGTGAGTCAAGGACCCGCTACGAGCAGTACTTC
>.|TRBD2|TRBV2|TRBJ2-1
CASRGLANYNEQFF
TGTGCCAGCAGGGGACTAGCGAACTACAATGAGCAGTTCTTC
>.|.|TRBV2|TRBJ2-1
CASTTLSSYNEQFF
TGTGCCAGCACCACGCTGAGCTCCTACAATGAGCAGTTCTTC
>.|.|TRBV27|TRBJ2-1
CASRLSRGSYNEQFF
TGTGCCAGCAGGCTTAGCCGAGGCTCCTACAATGAGCAGTTCTTC
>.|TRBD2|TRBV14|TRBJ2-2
CASSQVAGGWNTGELFF
TGTGCCAGCAGCCAAGTAGCGGGGGGCTGGAACACCGGGGAGCTGTTTTTT
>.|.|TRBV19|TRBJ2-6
CASSRDTYSGANVLTF
TGTGCCAGTAGTAGAGACACATACTCTGGGGCCAACGTCCTGACTTTC
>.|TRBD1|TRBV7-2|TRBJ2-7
CASSLVSGQDPYEQYF
TGTGCCAGCAGCTTAGTTTCTGGACAGGACCCATACGAGCAGTACTTC
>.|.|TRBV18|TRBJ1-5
CASSPQKGQPQHF
TGTGCCAGCTCACCCCAGAAAGGTCAGCCCCAGCATTTT
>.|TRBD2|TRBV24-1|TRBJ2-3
CATAIRGGPGTQYF
TGTGCCACCGCCATCCGGGGGGGCCCGGGTACGCAGTATTTT
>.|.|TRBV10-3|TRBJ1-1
CAISESGGLGTEAFF
TGTGCCATCAGTGAGTCTGGGGGGCTTGGCACTGAAGCTTTCTTT